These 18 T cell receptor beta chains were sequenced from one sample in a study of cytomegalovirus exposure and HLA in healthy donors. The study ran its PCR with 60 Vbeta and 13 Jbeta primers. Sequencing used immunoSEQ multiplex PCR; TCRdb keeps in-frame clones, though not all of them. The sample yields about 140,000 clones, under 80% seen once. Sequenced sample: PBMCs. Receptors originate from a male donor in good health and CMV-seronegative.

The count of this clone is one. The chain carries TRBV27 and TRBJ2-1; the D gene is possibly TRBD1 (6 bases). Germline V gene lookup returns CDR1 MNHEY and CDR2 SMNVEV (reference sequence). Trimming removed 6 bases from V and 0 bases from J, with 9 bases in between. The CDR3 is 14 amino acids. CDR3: CASRGGNSYNEQFF. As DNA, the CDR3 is TGTGCCAGCAGAGGGGGTAACTCCTACAATGAGCAGTTCTTC.

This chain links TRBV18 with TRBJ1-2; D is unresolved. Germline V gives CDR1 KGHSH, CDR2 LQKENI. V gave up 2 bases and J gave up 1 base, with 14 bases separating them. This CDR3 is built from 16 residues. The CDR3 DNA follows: TGTGCCAGCTCACCATCGTTAGAGGGCGGTAACTATGGCTACACCTTC. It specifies CASSPSLEGGNYGYTF.

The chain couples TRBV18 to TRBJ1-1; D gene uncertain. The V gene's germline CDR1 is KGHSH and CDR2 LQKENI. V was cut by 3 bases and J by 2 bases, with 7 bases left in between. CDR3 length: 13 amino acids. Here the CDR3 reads CASSPKINTEAFF. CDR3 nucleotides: TGTGCCAGCTCACCTAAAATTAACACTGAAGCTTTCTTT. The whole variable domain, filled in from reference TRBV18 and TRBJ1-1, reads NAGVMQNPRHLVRRRGQEARLRCSPMKGHSHVYWYRQLPEEGLKFMVYLQKENIIDESGMPKERFSAEFPKEGPSILRIQQVVRGDSAAYFCASSPKINTEAFFGQGTRLTVV.

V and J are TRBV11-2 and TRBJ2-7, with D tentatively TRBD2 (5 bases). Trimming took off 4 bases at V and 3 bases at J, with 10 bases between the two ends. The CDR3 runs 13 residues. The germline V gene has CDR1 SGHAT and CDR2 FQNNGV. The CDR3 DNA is TGTGCCAGCAGCTCTAGCCTGTTCTACGAGCAGTACTTC. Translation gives CASSSSLFYEQYF.

The CDR3 nucleotides read TGTGCCAGCAGTGGGGTGTGGGAGAGCTATAGCTATGGCTACACCTTC. Its protein product is CASSGVWESYSYGYTF. The chain combines TRBV6-1 with TRBJ1-2; D is uncertain. CDR3 length equals 16 residues. Germline values: CDR1 MNHNS, CDR2 SASEGT. Deletions cut 4 bases from V and 4 bases from J, with 19 bases between.

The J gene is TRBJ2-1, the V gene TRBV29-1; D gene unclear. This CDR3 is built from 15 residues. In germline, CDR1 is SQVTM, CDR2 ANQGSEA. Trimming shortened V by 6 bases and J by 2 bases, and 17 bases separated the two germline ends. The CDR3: CSVSSFPNTYNEQFF. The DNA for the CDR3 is TGCAGCGTCTCTTCGTTCCCTAATACCTACAATGAGCAGTTCTTC.

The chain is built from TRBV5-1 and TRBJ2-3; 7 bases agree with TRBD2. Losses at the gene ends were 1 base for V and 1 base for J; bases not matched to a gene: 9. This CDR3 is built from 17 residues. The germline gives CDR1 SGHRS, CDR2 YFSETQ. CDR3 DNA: TGCGCCAGCAGCTTGCCATCTCGGGGGGATCGCACAGATACGCAGTATTTT. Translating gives CASSLPSRGDRTDTQYF. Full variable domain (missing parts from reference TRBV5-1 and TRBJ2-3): KAGVTQTPRYLIKTRGQQVTLSCSPISGHRSVSWYQQTPGQGLQFLFEYFSETQRNKGNFPGRFSGRQFSNSRSEMNVSTLELGDSALYLCASSLPSRGDRTDTQYFGPGTRLTVL.

The CDR3 bases are TGTGCCAGCAGTTACGGGTCAGGGGATAGTGAGCAGTACTTC. Protein sequence: CASSYGSGDSEQYF. This chain connects TRBV6-5 to TRBJ2-7; possibly TRBD1 for D (6 bases). CDR1 MNHEY and CDR2 SVGAGI come from the germline V gene. The CDR3 has 14 residues. V lost 2 bases and J lost 7, with 15 bases in between.

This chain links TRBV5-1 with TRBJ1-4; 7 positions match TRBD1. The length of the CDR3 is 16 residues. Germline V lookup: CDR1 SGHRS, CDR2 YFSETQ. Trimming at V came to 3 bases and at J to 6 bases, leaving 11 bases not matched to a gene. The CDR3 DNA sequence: TGCGCCAGCAGCTGGGGTTTACAGGGGCGGGATGAAAAACTGTTTTTT. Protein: CASSWGLQGRDEKLFF.

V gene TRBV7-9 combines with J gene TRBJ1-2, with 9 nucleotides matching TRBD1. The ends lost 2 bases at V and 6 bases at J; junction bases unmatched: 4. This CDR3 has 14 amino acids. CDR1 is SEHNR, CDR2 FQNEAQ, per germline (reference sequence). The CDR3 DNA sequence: TGTGCCAGCAGCTTAAACAGGGGGCCGGATGGCTACACCTTC. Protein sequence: CASSLNRGPDGYTF.

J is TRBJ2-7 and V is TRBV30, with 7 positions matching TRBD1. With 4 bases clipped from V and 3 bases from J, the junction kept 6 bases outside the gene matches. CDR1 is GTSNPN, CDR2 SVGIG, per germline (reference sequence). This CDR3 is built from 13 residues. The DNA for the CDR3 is TGTGCCTGGACAGGGGGTAACAACTACGAGCAGTACTTC. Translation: CAWTGGNNYEQYF.

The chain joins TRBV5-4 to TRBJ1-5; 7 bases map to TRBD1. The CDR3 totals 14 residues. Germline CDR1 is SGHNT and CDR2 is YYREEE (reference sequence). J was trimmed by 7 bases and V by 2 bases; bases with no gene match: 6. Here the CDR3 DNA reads TGTGCCAGCAGCTTACAGGGGTTGGGACAGCCCCAGCATTTT. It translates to CASSLQGLGQPQHF.

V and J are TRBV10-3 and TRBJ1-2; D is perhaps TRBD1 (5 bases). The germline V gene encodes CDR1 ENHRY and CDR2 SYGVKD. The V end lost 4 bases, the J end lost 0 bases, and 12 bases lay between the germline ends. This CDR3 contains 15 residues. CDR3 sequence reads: CAISVLQAANYGYTF. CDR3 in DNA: TGTGCCATCAGTGTTTTACAGGCGGCTAACTATGGCTACACCTTC.

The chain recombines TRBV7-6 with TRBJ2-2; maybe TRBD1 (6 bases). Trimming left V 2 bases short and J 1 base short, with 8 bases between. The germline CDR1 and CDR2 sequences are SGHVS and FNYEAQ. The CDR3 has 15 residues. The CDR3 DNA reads TGTGCCAGCAGCTTAAGGACAGTGAACACCGGGGAGCTGTTTTTT. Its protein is CASSLRTVNTGELFF. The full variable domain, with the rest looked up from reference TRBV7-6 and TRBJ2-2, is GAGVSQSPRYKVTKRGQDVALRCDPISGHVSLYWYRQALGQGPEFLTYFNYEAQQDKSGLPNDRFSAERPEGSISTLTIQRTEQRDSAMYRCASSLRTVNTGELFFGEGSRLTVL.

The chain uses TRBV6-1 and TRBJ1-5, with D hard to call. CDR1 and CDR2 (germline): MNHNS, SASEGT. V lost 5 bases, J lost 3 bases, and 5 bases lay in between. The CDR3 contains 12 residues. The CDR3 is CASSISNQPQHF. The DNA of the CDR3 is TGTGCCAGCAGTATCTCCAATCAGCCCCAGCATTTT.

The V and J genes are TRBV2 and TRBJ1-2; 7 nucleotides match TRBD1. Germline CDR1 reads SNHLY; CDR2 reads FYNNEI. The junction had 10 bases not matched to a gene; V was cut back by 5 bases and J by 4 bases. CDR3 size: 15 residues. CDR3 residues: CASSTGTELVYGYTF. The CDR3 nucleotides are TGTGCCAGCAGTACCGGGACAGAATTAGTCTATGGCTACACCTTC. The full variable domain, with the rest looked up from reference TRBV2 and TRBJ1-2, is EPEVTQTPSHQVTQMGQEVILRCVPISNHLYFYWYRQILGQKVEFLVSFYNNEISEKSEIFDDQFSVERPDGSNFTLKIRSTKLEDSAMYFCASSTGTELVYGYTFGSGTRLTVV.

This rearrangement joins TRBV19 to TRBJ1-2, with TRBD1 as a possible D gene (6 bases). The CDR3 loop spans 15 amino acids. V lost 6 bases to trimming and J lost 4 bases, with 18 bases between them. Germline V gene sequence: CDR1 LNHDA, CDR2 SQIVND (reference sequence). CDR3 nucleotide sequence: TGTGCCAGTAGCCCAACCTCACAGGGACCCTATGGCTACACCTTC. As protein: CASSPTSQGPYGYTF. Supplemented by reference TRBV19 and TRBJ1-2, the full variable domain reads DGGITQSPKYLFRKEGQNVTLSCEQNLNHDAMYWYRQDPGQGLRLIYYSQIVNDFQKGDIAEGYSVSREKKESFPLTVTSAQKNPTAFYLCASSPTSQGPYGYTFGSGTRLTVV.

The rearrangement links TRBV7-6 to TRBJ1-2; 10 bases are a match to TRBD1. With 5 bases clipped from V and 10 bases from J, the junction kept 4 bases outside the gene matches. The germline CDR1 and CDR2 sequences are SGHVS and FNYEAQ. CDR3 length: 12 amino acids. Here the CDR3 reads CASSLGQGDYTF. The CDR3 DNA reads TGTGCCAGCAGCCTCGGACAGGGGGACTACACCTTC.